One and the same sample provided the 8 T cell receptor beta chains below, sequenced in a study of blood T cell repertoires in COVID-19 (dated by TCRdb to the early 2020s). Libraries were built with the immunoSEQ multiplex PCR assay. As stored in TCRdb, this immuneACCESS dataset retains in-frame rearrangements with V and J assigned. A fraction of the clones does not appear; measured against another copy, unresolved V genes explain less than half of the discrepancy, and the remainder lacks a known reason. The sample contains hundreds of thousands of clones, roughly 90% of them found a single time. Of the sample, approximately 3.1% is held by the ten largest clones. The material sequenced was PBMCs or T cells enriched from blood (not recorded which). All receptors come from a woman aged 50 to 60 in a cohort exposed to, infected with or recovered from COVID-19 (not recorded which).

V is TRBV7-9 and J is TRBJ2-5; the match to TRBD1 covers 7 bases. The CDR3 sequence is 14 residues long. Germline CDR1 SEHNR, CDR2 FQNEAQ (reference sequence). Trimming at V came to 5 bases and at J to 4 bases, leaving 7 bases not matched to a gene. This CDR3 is CASSPPTGRETQYF. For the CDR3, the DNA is TGTGCCAGCAGCCCTCCGACAGGGAGAGAGACCCAGTACTTC.

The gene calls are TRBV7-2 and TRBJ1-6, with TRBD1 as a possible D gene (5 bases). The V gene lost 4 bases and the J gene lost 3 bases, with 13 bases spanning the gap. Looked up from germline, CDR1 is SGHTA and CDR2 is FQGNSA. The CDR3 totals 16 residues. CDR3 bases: TGTGCCAGCAGCTCCAGACAGCTCAACTATAATTCACCCCTCCACTTT. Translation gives CASSSRQLNYNSPLHF.

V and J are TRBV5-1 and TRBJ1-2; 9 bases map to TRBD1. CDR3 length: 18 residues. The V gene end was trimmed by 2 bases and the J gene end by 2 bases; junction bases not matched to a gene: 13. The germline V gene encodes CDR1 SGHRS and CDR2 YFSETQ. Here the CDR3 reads CASSFNVPGQGQNYGYTF. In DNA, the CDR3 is TGCGCCAGCAGCTTCAACGTCCCGGGACAGGGTCAAAACTATGGCTACACCTTC.

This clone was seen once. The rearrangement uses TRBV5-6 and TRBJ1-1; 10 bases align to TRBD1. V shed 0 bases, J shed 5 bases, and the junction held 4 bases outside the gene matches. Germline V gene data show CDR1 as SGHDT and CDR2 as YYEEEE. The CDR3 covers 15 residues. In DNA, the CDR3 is TGTGCCAGCAGCTTGGGACAGGGGGCTGGGACTGAAGCTTTCTTT. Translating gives CASSLGQGAGTEAFF.

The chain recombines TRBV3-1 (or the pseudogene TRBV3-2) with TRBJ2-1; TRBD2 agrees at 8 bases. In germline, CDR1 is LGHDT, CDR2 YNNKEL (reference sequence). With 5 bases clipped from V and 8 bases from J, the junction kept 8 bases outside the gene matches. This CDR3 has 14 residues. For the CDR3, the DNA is TGTGCCAGCAGCGACCCGGGGGGGCCCTATGAGCAGTTCTTC. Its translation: CASSDPGGPYEQFF.

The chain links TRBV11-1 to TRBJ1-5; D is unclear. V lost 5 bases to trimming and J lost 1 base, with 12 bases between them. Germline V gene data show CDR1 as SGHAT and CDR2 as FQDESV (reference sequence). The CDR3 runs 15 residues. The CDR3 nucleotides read TGTGCCAGCAGCCAAGGCGGGCAGAGCAATCAGCCCCAGCATTTT. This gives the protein CASSQGGQSNQPQHF.

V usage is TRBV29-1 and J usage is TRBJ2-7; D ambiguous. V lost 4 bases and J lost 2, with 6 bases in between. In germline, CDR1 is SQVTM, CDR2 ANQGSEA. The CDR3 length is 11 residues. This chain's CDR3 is CSVAQAYEQYF. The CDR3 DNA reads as TGCAGCGTTGCACAAGCCTACGAGCAGTACTTC.

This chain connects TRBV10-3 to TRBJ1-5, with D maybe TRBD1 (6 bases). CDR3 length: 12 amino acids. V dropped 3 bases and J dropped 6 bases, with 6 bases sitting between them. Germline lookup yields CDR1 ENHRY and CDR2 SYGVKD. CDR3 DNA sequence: TGTGCCATCAGTGACAGGGGTCAGCCCCAGCATTTT. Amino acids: CAISDRGQPQHF.